This TCR beta chain derives from a study of blood T cell repertoires in COVID-19. The overall study: Sources were T cells, B-cell-depleted T cells, or PBMCs; the material itself was cDNA or gDNA.

Per the authors' pipeline: Amplification of reference gene primers provided the estimated nucleated cell counts. Assay: immunoSEQ multiplex PCR; the TCRdb copy retains only in-frame clones and omits some. The DNA was the basis for D and trimming; V, J and clone size are from that table. Among 220,000 or so clones listed, 86% were seen once. The CDR3 is 15 amino acids. Trimming removed 6 bases from V and 2 bases from J, with 14 bases in between. Germline CDR1 reads LNHDA; CDR2 reads SQIVND (reference sequence). The age range of participants was about 18 to 95 years, with residence in approximately 25 US areas. Two consecutive negative NP/OP PCR tests, clearance, or resolved symptoms defined Cohort 3 recovery. This clone was picked up a small number of times.

The chain employs TRBV19 and TRBJ1-5; possible D gene TRBD1, 5 bases. The sample taken for sequencing was PBMCs or T cells enriched from blood (not recorded which). This sequence originates from a woman aged 45 to 65 who had recovered from COVID-19. The CDR3 DNA reads as TGTGCCAGTAGGAACAGAGGGGAGGGCAATCAGCCCCAGCATTTT. Protein: CASRNRGEGNQPQHF.